This TCR beta chain was retrieved from a study of shared clonotypes between healthy human individuals (dated by TCRdb to about 2020). In terms of the full investigation: Two women and a few men aged 18 to 49 years were included in the cohort. For each donor, three plates each were used for CD4 naive and CD4 memory, two plates were used for CD8 naive, and one plate was used for CD8 memory. The study deeply sequenced blood TCR repertoires of five healthy adults to estimate repertoire size and the extent of clonotype sharing between individuals. Libraries were prepared and TCR repertoires were sequenced by different laboratories using diverse techniques, in order to increase sequencing depth and limit assay-specific biases. Leukapheresis yielded between about 0.9 and 8.9 billion PBMCs per donor. Study-wide findings and limitations: Incomplete sequencing was indicated by rarefaction of sorted-subset datasets, despite the large sequencing depth. Sampling was limited to blood, and TCR repertoires in tissue likely differ from TCR repertoires in blood. Compared with non-shared clonotypes, clonotypes shared by all four sorted-subset donors had higher generation probabilities. Because the study included a small number of donors, the genetic and exposure-history diversity represented was limited. When four donors were compared, the shared fraction of clonotypes was around 4.6% for naive CD4, roughly 3.3% for naive CD8, more than 2% for memory CD4, and 0.4% for memory CD8. Pairwise subsampling led to the expectation that sequencing depth would affect the degree of clonotype sharing among donors. Naive subsets generally had larger estimated clonotype richness than memory subsets.

The donors were healthy, HIV-negative adults with no recently reported acute infections or vaccinations. Every donor was a Caucasian adult living in Nashville, Tennessee, USA. CD4+ T cells were enriched by magnetic negative selection; naive cells were then positively selected on CD45RA, and the negative fraction formed the memory subset. After blood collection by leukapheresis, PBMCs were isolated using Ficoll-Histopaque density gradient centrifugation and then cryopreserved in the vapor phase of liquid nitrogen. Analytical flow cytometry was used to check the purity and quantity of every magnetically sorted T cell population. From each sorted fraction, genomic DNA was isolated and quantified by UV absorbance on a Nanodrop 2000c. V and J lose 1 base and 0 bases, and a span of 5 bases separates them. The CDR3, from cysteine to phenylalanine, totals 14 residues. Only the CDR3 DNA is retained, 42 bases long and in frame from the first base. The germline V gene provides CDR1 LGHNA and CDR2 YNFKEQ.

TCR CDR3 regions were amplified from genomic DNA by multiplex PCR using the deep immunoSEQ assay. For each cell subset, the extracted genomic DNA was distributed evenly across all wells of several immunoSEQ 96-well plates, and each plate served as one replicate. For sorted subsets, each replicate PCR was loaded with roughly 0.2 ug genomic DNA, equivalent to 32,000 or so T cell genomes. Purified libraries were measured with a Qubit 3.0 fluorometer, size-checked on a Bioanalyzer 2100, and measured again with the KAPA Library Quantification kit. Every immunoSEQ 96-well plate was sequenced on a separate single-read 150-cycle Illumina NextSeq 550 flow cell. The study's own analysis went as follows. The immunoSEQ output contained only junctional sequences without quality scores, so filtering could not match that applied to full-length reads. Sequences were annotated with PyIR, a Python wrapper for IgBLAST v1.9, using IMGT germline references to assign V/J genes and CDR3. Reads with weak V/J assignments (E-value above 1e-6), missing CDR3, stop codons, out-of-frame junctions, or ambiguous translated residues were removed. V3J clonotypes were defined by identical inferred V gene, J gene, and CDR3 amino acid sequence. Percentage overlap between repertoires was calculated by dividing the number of shared unique clonotypes by the size of the smaller repertoire. Repertoire richness was assessed with RTK rarefaction, the Chao1 estimator, and Recon v2.1 estimates of unobserved clonotypes. Generation probabilities for all TCRbeta clonotypes obtained by the gDNA method from several donors were computed using OLGA. TCRdb mirrors the immuneACCESS table, restricted to in-frame sequences. Some clones are absent from its copies; in checked studies, under half trace to an unresolved V gene, and the reason for the others is unknown. V and J calls and clone size come straight from that table; D and trimming were deduced from the DNA. The sample includes about 660,000 clones, with around 74% observed a single time. The leading ten clones occupy over 1.5% of the sample.

Concerning this clone itself: The antigen it binds to is not known. No base quality values were provided; no much bigger clone lies one nucleotide off. The same CDR3 can be traced to other DNA sequences in this sample.

The sample comprised memory CD4+ T cells sorted from blood. Reading the label with the study, this specimen's cell subset or site is: CD45RA-negative fraction. This clonotype was sampled from a woman in her 30s in good health. The sequence links TRBV4-2 to TRBJ2-3; the D gene is tentatively TRBD1 or TRBD2, each matching 5 bases. The nucleotide sequence reads TGTGCCAGCAGCCAAGGGGGGAGCACAGATACGCAGTATTTT. This gives the protein CASSQGGSTDTQYF.